Listed below are T cell receptor beta chains from one sample, sequenced in a study of T cell repertoires in cytomegalovirus infection. TCRdb reanalysed the reads using MiXCR and keeps one entry per CDR3 protein. The sample consists of some 390,000 distinct CDR3 sequences, around a sixth of them appearing once. The sequenced sample consisted of PBMCs. Source of these receptors: a human donor in good health (CMV status not recorded). Some clones in this sample may be carry-over from other donors' samples. The CDR3 runs from the conserved cysteine through the conserved F or W. Fields, in order: D gene, CDR3 length, V gene, clone size, J gene, CDR3 protein, CDR3 DNA. A D gene is named only where the DNA matches it firmly. The size entry is marked missing in some rows and otherwise reads once, few, many or a size class.

TRBD1,13,TRBV2,few,TRBJ1-5,CASSGDETGSSYF,TGTGCCAGCAGCGGTGATGAGACAGGGAGCTCTTATTTT
-,15,TRBV7-2,few,TRBJ1-5,CASSLNPGGNQPQHF,TGTGCCAGCAGCTTAAACCCAGGTGGCAATCAGCCCCAGCATTTT
-,12,TRBV12-3/TRBV12-4,-,TRBJ1-3,CASRDSGNTIYF,TGTGCCAGCCGGGACTCTGGAAACACCATATATTTT
TRBD2,15,TRBV5-1,-,TRBJ2-3,CASSERGGGTDTQYF,TGCGCCAGCAGCGAGCGGGGGGGAGGCACAGATACGCAGTATTTT
-,15,TRBV4-1,-,TRBJ1-5,CASSQDPGNLKPQHF,TGCGCCAGCAGCCAAGACCCAGGTAATCTCAAGCCCCAGCATTTT
TRBD2,18,TRBV20-1,few,TRBJ2-3,CSARSSGTPGTSTDTQYF,TGCAGTGCTAGGTCTAGCGGAACCCCAGGCACTAGCACAGATACGCAGTATTTT
-,13,TRBV7-2,-,TRBJ1-2,CASSIDRTYGYTF,TGTGCCAGCAGCATAGACAGGACCTATGGCTACACCTTC
TRBD2,15,TRBV20-1,-,TRBJ2-1,CSASPLAGGNNEQFF,TGCAGTGCTAGCCCCTTAGCGGGAGGCAACAATGAGCAGTTCTTC
-,12,TRBV6-2/TRBV6-3,few,TRBJ2-1,CASSYRGYEQFF,TGTGCCAGCAGTTACCGGGGGTATGAGCAGTTCTTC
-,14,TRBV5-6,-,TRBJ2-3,CASSLGGLEDTQYF,TGTGCCAGCAGCTTGGGGGGGCTAGAGGATACGCAGTATTTT
TRBD1,12,TRBV6-5,few,TRBJ2-1,CASSQGVDEQFF,TGTGCCAGCAGTCAGGGGGTGGATGAGCAGTTCTTC
-,11,TRBV5-1,few,TRBJ2-7,CASSLNGWQYF,TGCGCCAGCAGCTTAAATGGGTGGCAGTACTTC
-,14,TRBV7-8,many,TRBJ2-7,CASSLASSGGEQYF,TGTGCCAGCAGCTTAGCCAGCAGCGGTGGAGAGCAGTACTTC
-,13,TRBV7-2,many,TRBJ2-4,CASSLVGWSIQYF,TGTGCCAGCAGCTTAGTAGGATGGAGCATTCAGTACTTC
-,16,TRBV27,-,TRBJ2-1,CASSSPGTPNNNEQFF,TGTGCCAGCAGTTCGCCCGGGACGCCAAATAACAATGAGCAGTTCTTC
TRBD1,14,TRBV7-2,few,TRBJ2-7,CASSSGTVGLEQYF,TGTGCCAGCAGCTCTGGGACAGTGGGGCTCGAGCAGTACTTC
TRBD1,15,TRBV4-1,few,TRBJ2-7,CASSQAPGQGREQYF,TGCGCCAGCAGCCAAGCACCGGGACAGGGGCGAGAGCAGTACTTC
TRBD1,14,TRBV7-9,many,TRBJ2-5,CASSHHRGQETQYF,TGTGCCAGCAGCCACCACAGGGGGCAGGAGACCCAGTACTTC
TRBD2,17,TRBV10-3,-,TRBJ2-1,CAISDAGKLAGVSEQFF,TGTGCCATCAGTGACGCGGGTAAACTAGCGGGAGTCAGTGAGCAGTTCTTC
-,14,TRBV12-3/TRBV12-4,many,TRBJ1-1,CASSPDGTNTEAFF,TGTGCCAGCAGTCCCGACGGGACGAACACTGAAGCTTTCTTT
-,17,TRBV10-3,-,TRBJ2-2,CAISTRDLQTTGLELFF,TGTGCCATCAGTACCCGGGACCTGCAAACCACCGGGTTGGAGCTGTTTTTT
-,13,TRBV18,few,TRBJ2-7,CASSPLTEDEQYF,TGTGCCAGCTCACCACTGACAGAAGACGAGCAGTACTTC
-,13,TRBV6-1,many,TRBJ1-2,CASSRDRNYGYTF,TGTGCCAGCAGCCGGGACCGTAACTATGGCTACACCTTC
-,12,TRBV13,few,TRBJ2-1,CASSYVDNEQFF,TGTGCCAGCAGCTACGTTGACAATGAGCAGTTCTTC
TRBD2,15,TRBV19,-,TRBJ2-1,CASSIGGGINNEQFF,TGTGCCAGTAGTATTGGCGGGGGAATTAACAATGAGCAGTTCTTC
TRBD1,18,TRBV6-5,few,TRBJ2-2,CASSYSSGTGGSTGELFF,TGTGCCAGCAGTTACTCGTCCGGGACAGGGGGTAGCACCGGGGAGCTGTTTTTT
-,15,TRBV6-1,-,TRBJ2-3,CASSESSVGTDTQYF,TGTGCCAGCAGTGAATCTAGTGTAGGCACAGATACGCAGTATTTT
-,12,TRBV20-1,few,TRBJ2-2,CSASGDTGELFF,TGCAGTGCTAGTGGAGACACCGGGGAGCTGTTTTTT
-,14,TRBV5-1,many,TRBJ2-1,CASSLLQGRNEQFF,TGCGCCAGCAGTCTCCTACAGGGAAGGAATGAGCAGTTCTTC
-,12,TRBV12-3/TRBV12-4,many,TRBJ1-4,CASTGGYEKLFF,TGTGCCAGCACGGGGGGATATGAAAAACTGTTTTTT
TRBD1,14,TRBV2,many,TRBJ1-1,CASSDWQGGTEAFF,TGTGCCAGCAGTGACTGGCAGGGGGGAACTGAAGCTTTCTTT
TRBD1,14,TRBV12-3/TRBV12-4,many,TRBJ2-7,CASSSGQGYHEQYF,TGTGCCAGCAGCAGTGGACAGGGGTACCACGAGCAGTACTTC
-,13,TRBV19,-,TRBJ1-1,CASSISGEYEAFF,TGTGCCAGTAGTATCTCAGGGGAGTATGAAGCTTTCTTT
-,13,TRBV20-1,-,TRBJ1-4,CSARDGGGEKLFF,TGCAGTGCTAGGGATGGGGGAGGCGAAAAACTGTTTTTT